The rows below give T cell receptor beta chains drawn from one sample of a study of blood T cell repertoires in COVID-19. Here immunoSEQ multiplex PCR was the method, and the copy in TCRdb shows in-frame clones only, minus some. The sample records about 68,000 clones, 86% being singletons. The sequencing sample was made of peripheral blood. The receptor source for this set is a man younger than 45 with acute or convalescent COVID-19. Both conserved end residues are part of each CDR3. D genes are given only for firm matches. Size is stated for part of the rows, as once, few or many counts, or as a class when the clone is expanded.

j_call,d_call,clone_size,v_call,cdr3_nt,cdr3_aa
TRBJ2-1,TRBD2,-,TRBV19,TGTGCCAGTAGTTTAGTAAGCGGGAGCTCCTACAATGAGCAGTTCTTC,CASSLVSGSSYNEQFF
TRBJ2-2,-,-,TRBV15,TGTGCCACCAGCAGAGGTGGGGGGTACACCGGGGAGCTGTTTTTT,CATSRGGGYTGELFF
TRBJ1-4,-,-,TRBV12-1,TGTGCAACCGCCGGGACTCCCCTCGGGATGAATGAAAAACTGTTTTTT,CATAGTPLGMNEKLFF
TRBJ1-4,TRBD1,-,TRBV6-5,TGTGCCAGCAGACGGACAGGGTCTAATGAAAAACTGTTTTTT,CASRRTGSNEKLFF
TRBJ2-1,-,-,TRBV18,TGTGCCAGCTCTCCCCAGCGGAGCTACAATGAGCAGTTCTTC,CASSPQRSYNEQFF
TRBJ1-1,-,-,TRBV14,TGTGCCAGCAGCACTACAGGAACTGAAGCTTTCTTT,CASSTTGTEAFF
TRBJ1-4,-,-,TRBV28,TGTGCCAGCAGTTTAGGTCACGGAAAACTGTTTTTT,CASSLGHGKLFF
TRBJ1-6,-,-,TRBV6-2/TRBV6-3,TGTGCCAGCAGTTATACGACACCGCCATCCCTCCACTTT,CASSYTTPPSLHF
TRBJ2-7,TRBD1,many,TRBV30,TGTGCCTGGAACTTGGGACAGGGAACCTACGAGCAGTACTTC,CAWNLGQGTYEQYF
TRBJ2-7,-,-,TRBV7-9,TGTGCCAGCAGCCTTGGAGTTTACGAGCAGTACTTC,CASSLGVYEQYF
TRBJ2-1,TRBD2,-,TRBV3-1/TRBV3-2,TGTGCCAGCAGCCCCAAGGCCTCTATCGGGAGGAAAAACAATGAGCAGTTCTTC,CASSPKASIGRKNNEQFF
TRBJ2-3,-,-,TRBV21-1,TGTGCCAGCAGCTTGGACAGGGCCACTCTCACAGATACGCAGTATTTT,CASSLDRATLTDTQYF
TRBJ1-2,-,-,TRBV28,TGTGCCAGCAGTCCTCAGGGGTCCGTAAATTATGGCTACACCTTC,CASSPQGSVNYGYTF
TRBJ2-1,TRBD2,-,TRBV6-5,TGTGCCATATCCAGACTAGCCGAATACAATGAGCAGTTCTTC,CAISRLAEYNEQFF
TRBJ2-1,TRBD2,-,TRBV27,TGTGCCAGCAGTTCGCAATCCGGGACTAGATACAATGAGCAGTTCTTC,CASSSQSGTRYNEQFF
TRBJ1-1,-,-,TRBV5-1,TGCGCCAGCAGCCCGCAGGCTTCGAACACTGAAGCTTTCTTT,CASSPQASNTEAFF
TRBJ2-4,TRBD1,-,TRBV7-2,TGTGCCAGCACCCCCGTGAGGGGACAGTGGGACATTCAGTACTTC,CASTPVRGQWDIQYF
TRBJ2-4,-,-,TRBV6-2/TRBV6-3,TGTGCCAGCAGTTCCAGCGGGCTAGCCAAAAACATTCAGTACTTC,CASSSSGLAKNIQYF
TRBJ1-1,-,-,TRBV28,TGTGCCAGCAGTTCAGTCGTGAACACTGAAGCTTTCTTT,CASSSVVNTEAFF
TRBJ1-1,-,-,TRBV7-2,TGTGCCAGCAGCTTGGAGACAGGAGGTCGGACTGAAGCTTTCTTT,CASSLETGGRTEAFF
TRBJ2-2,-,once,TRBV28,TGTGCCAGCAGTAGCCCCTTCCGGGGCGGGGAGCTGTTTTTT,CASSSPFRGGELFF
TRBJ2-3,-,few,TRBV28,TGTGCCAGCAGTTTCCCAGGGGGACTAGATACGCAGTATTTT,CASSFPGGLDTQYF
TRBJ2-3,TRBD2,-,TRBV6-5,TGTGCCAGCAGTTATATAGGGACTAGTACAGATACGCAGTATTTT,CASSYIGTSTDTQYF
TRBJ2-4,TRBD2,-,TRBV25-1,TGTGCCAGCAGTGTTCGGGAGGGCCGAGCCAAAAACATTCAGTACTTC,CASSVREGRAKNIQYF
TRBJ1-6,TRBD1,-,TRBV27,TGTGCCAGCAGTTCGGGACAGGGCACCTATAATTCACCCCTCCACTTT,CASSSGQGTYNSPLHF
TRBJ1-1,TRBD1,-,TRBV7-2,TGTGCCAGCAGCTTAGACGGACAGGGGGAAGCTTTCTTT,CASSLDGQGEAFF
TRBJ1-1,TRBD1,-,TRBV2,TGTGCCAGCAGTCGACAGGGCCTAGGGAACACTGAAGCTTTCTTT,CASSRQGLGNTEAFF
TRBJ2-7,-,once,TRBV2,TGTGCCAGCAGTGACACCTACGAGCAGTACTTC,CASSDTYEQYF
TRBJ2-3,-,-,TRBV29-1,TGCAGCGTTACTTTAGCCGGCTCCCCCACAGATACGCAGTATTTT,CSVTLAGSPTDTQYF
TRBJ1-6,-,-,TRBV18,TGTGCCAGCTCACCGACAGTGGCCTCCTATAATTCACCCCTCCACTTT,CASSPTVASYNSPLHF
TRBJ2-1,TRBD1,-,TRBV5-1,TGCGCCAGCAGCGTCACCGGGACAGGGGGGCAGAATGAGCAGTTCTTC,CASSVTGTGGQNEQFF
TRBJ1-1,-,-,TRBV5-4,TGTGCCAGCAGCTCAGGACGGGATTGGGACACTGAAGCTTTCTTT,CASSSGRDWDTEAFF
TRBJ2-5,TRBD2,-,TRBV19,TGTGCCAGTAGTATAGATACTAGCGTCGAAGAGACCCAGTACTTC,CASSIDTSVEETQYF
TRBJ1-1,-,-,TRBV19,TGTGCCAGTACCGTGGGAGCTGAAGCTTTCTTT,CASTVGAEAFF
TRBJ2-5,-,-,TRBV10-1,TGCGCCAGCAATGCCGAGACAGAAGAGACCCAGTACTTC,CASNAETEETQYF
TRBJ2-7,-,-,TRBV7-8,TGTGCCAGCAGCGTATCCTTCTACGAGCAGTACTTC,CASSVSFYEQYF
TRBJ2-5,-,-,TRBV7-9,TGTGCCAGCAGCTTAAAACTAAGGGGTAACGAGACCCAGTACTTC,CASSLKLRGNETQYF
TRBJ2-7,TRBD1,-,TRBV4-1,TGCGCCAGCAGCCAATGGGGACAGCGCTACGAGCAGTACTTC,CASSQWGQRYEQYF
TRBJ2-2,-,-,TRBV5-4,TGTGCCAGCAGTAGGACAATGAACACCGGGGAGCTGTTTTTT,CASSRTMNTGELFF
TRBJ2-7,TRBD1,-,TRBV5-1,TGCGCCAGCAGCTTCGGGACAGACTACGAGCAGTACTTC,CASSFGTDYEQYF
TRBJ2-1,TRBD2,-,TRBV10-3,TGTGCCACCGGTCAGGCGGGAGTTTACAATGAGCAGTTCTTC,CATGQAGVYNEQFF
TRBJ2-3,TRBD1,-,TRBV9,TGTGCCAGCAGCCCCTACCCGACAGGGGCCACAGATACGCAGTATTTT,CASSPYPTGATDTQYF
TRBJ2-1,-,-,TRBV5-4,TGTGCCAGCAGCTTGGCTTATAGTCATGAGCAGTTCTTC,CASSLAYSHEQFF
TRBJ1-1,TRBD1,-,TRBV3-1/TRBV3-2,TGTGCCAGCAGGGCAGGGGGCGCGAACACTGAAGCTTTCTTT,CASRAGGANTEAFF
TRBJ2-7,TRBD2,-,TRBV10-3,TGTGCCATCAGCCCTGCGGGGGGGTACGAGCAGTACTTC,CAISPAGGYEQYF
TRBJ1-1,-,-,TRBV6-1,TGTGCCAGCAGTGAAAACATGAACACTGAAGCTTTCTTT,CASSENMNTEAFF